One and the same sample provided the 4 T cell receptor beta chains below, sequenced in a study of CD8+ T cells in alopecia areata. Once RNA had been extracted, it was reverse transcribed into cDNA to act as the sequencing template. Measured with immunoSEQ multiplex PCR; TCRdb has only the in-frame clones, and not every one. Here the sample spans 200,000 to 250,000 clones, approximately 52% being singletons. Material: CD4+ T cells sorted from blood, obtained at week 0. Every receptor here comes from a human donor with alopecia areata.

The chain links TRBV6-5 to TRBJ1-1; TRBD1 is a possible D gene (6 bases). The germline CDR1 and CDR2 sequences are MNHEY and SVGAGI. This CDR3 has 13 residues. Trimming took off 8 bases at V and 0 bases at J, with 10 bases between the two ends. The DNA for the CDR3 is TGTGCCAGCCTAGGACAGTTGAACACTGAAGCTTTCTTT. Translation gives CASLGQLNTEAFF.

The genes are TRBV10-1 and TRBJ2-1; 11 nucleotides match TRBD2. V lost 4 bases to trimming and J lost 9 bases; unmatched junction nucleotides: 8. The germline CDR1 and CDR2 sequences are WNHNN and SYGVQD (reference sequence). This CDR3 is 15 amino acids long. The CDR3 loop is CASSARLAGRGEQFF. The CDR3 DNA is TGCGCCAGCAGTGCTAGACTAGCGGGAAGGGGTGAGCAGTTCTTC.

The sample holds one count of this clone. The rearrangement uses TRBV7-2 and TRBJ2-1; 8 positions match TRBD2. Germline V CDR1 and CDR2: SGHTA, FQGNSA. Trimming took 5 bases from V and 9 from J; bases not matched to a gene: 3. CDR3 length equals 12 residues. CDR3: CASSPSGGEQFF. The CDR3 DNA reads TGTGCCAGCAGCCCGAGCGGGGGTGAGCAGTTCTTC.

The CDR3 nucleotides read TGCGCCAGCAGCTTGCTGAGCGGAGCAGATACGCAGTATTTT. Translated, it gives CASSLLSGADTQYF. This sequence joins TRBV5-1 and TRBJ2-3; tentative D call: TRBD2 (5 bases). V shed 1 base and J shed 4 bases, with 10 bases lying between them. Germline loops: CDR1 SGHRS, CDR2 YFSETQ. This CDR3 is 14 amino acids long.